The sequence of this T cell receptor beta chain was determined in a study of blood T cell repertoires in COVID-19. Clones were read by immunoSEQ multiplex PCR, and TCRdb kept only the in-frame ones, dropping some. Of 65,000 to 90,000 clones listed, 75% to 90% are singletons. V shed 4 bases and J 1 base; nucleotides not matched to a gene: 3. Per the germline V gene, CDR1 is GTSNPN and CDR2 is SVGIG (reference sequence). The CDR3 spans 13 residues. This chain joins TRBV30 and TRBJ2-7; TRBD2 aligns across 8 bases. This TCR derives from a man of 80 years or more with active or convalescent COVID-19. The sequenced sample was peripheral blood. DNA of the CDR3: TGTGCCTGGAATGTAGCGGGATCCTACGAGCAGTACTTC. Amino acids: CAWNVAGSYEQYF.